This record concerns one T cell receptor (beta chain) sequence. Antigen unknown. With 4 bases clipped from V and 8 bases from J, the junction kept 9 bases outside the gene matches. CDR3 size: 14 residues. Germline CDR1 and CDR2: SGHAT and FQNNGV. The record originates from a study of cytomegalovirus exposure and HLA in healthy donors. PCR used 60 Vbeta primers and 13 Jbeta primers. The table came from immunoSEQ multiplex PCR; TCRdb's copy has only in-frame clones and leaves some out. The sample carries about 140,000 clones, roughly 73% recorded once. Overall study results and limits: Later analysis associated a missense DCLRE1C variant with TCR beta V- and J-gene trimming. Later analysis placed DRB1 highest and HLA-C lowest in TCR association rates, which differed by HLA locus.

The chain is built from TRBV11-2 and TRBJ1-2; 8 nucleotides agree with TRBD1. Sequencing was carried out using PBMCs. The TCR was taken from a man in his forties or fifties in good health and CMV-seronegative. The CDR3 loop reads CASSYRQGTGGYTF. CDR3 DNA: TGTGCCAGCAGCTATCGACAGGGGACCGGAGGCTACACCTTC.